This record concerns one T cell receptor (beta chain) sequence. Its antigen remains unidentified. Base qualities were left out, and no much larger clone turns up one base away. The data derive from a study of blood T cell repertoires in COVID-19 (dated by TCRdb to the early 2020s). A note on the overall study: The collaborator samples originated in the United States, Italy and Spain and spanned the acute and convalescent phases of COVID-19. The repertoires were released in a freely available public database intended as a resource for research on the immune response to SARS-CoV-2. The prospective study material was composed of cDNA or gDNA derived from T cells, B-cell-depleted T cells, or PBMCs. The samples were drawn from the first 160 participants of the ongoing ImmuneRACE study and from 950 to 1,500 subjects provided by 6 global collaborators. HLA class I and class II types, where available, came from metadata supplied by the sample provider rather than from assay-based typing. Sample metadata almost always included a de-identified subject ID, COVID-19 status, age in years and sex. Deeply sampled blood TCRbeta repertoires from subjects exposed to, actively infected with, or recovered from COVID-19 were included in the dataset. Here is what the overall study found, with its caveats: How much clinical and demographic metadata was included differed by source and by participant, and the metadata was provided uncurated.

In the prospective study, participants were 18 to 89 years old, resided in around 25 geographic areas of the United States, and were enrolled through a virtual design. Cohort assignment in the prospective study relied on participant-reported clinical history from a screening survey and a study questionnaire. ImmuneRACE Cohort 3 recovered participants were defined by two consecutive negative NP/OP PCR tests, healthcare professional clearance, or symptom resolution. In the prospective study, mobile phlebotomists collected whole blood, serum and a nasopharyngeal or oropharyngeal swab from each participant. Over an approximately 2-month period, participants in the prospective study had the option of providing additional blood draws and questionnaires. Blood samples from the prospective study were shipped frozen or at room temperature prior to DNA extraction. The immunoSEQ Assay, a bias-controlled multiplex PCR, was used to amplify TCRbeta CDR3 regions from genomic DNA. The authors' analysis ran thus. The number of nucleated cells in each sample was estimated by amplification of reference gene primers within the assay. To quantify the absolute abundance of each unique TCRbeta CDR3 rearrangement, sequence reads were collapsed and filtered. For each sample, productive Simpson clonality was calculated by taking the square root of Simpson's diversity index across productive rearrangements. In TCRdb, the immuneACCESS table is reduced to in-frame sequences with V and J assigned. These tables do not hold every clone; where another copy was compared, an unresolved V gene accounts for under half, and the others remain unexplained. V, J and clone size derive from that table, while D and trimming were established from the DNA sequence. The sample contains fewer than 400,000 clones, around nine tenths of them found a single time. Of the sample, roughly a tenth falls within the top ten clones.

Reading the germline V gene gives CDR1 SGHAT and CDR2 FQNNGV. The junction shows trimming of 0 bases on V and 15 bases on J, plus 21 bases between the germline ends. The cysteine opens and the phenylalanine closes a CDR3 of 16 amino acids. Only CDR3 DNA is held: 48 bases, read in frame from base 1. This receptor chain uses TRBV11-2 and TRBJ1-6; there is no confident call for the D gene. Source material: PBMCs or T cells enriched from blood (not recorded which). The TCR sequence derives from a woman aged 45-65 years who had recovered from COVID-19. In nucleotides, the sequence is TGTGCCAGCAGCTTAGAGGTTTGGCAGGCAATTAAAGTCCTCCACTTT. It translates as CASSLEVWQAIKVLHF.